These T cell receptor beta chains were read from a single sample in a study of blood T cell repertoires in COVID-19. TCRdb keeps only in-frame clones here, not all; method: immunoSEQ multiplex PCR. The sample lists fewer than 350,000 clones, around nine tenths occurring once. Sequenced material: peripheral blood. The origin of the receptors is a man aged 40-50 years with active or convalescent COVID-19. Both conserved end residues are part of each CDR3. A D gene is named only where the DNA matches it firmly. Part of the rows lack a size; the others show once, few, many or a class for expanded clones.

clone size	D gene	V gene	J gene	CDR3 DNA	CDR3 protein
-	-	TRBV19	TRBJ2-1	TGTGCCAGTAGTCTAACAGCCCCTATGGATGAGCAGTTCTTC	CASSLTAPMDEQFF
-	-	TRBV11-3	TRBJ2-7	TGTGCCACCCGGGGGTCCTCCTACGAGCAGTACTTC	CATRGSSYEQYF
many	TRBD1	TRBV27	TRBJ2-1	TGTGCCAGCAGTTTAGGGACAGGTTACAATGAGCAGTTCTTC	CASSLGTGYNEQFF
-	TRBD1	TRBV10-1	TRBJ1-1	TGCGCCAGCAGAAGACAGGGGAACACTGAAGCTTTCTTT	CASRRQGNTEAFF
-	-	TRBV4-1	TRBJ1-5	TGCGCCAGCAGCCAAGGGGGCGTGAATCAGCCCCAGCATTTT	CASSQGGVNQPQHF
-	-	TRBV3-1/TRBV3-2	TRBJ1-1	TGTGCCAGCAGACAGACAGACGACACTGAAGCTTTCTTT	CASRQTDDTEAFF
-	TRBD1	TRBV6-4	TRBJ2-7	TGTGCCAGCAGTGTGTGGGACAGGGACCCATACGAGCAGTACTTC	CASSVWDRDPYEQYF
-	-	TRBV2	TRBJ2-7	TGTGCCAGCAACGAAGCGTCCAGGGGCGGCTACGAGCAGTACTTC	CASNEASRGGYEQYF
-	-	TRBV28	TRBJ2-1	TGTGCCAGCAGTTTACATCGCGGGGATGAGCAGTTCTTC	CASSLHRGDEQFF
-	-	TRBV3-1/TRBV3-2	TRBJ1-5	TGTGCCAGCAGCCAATCCCCCGATCAGCCCCAGCATTTT	CASSQSPDQPQHF
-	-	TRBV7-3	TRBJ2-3	TGTGCCAGCAGCTTAACTGGCCCCGGGAATACGCAGTATTTT	CASSLTGPGNTQYF
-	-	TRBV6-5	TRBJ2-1	TGTGCCAGCAGTTACTCGATGTGGGAGGTGAGTAATGAGCAGTTCTTC	CASSYSMWEVSNEQFF
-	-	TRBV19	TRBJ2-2	TGTGCCAGTAGTATGAGGGCAGGGGTGATTGCCGGGGAGCTGTTTTTT	CASSMRAGVIAGELFF
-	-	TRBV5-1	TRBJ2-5	TGCGCCAGCAGCTTTCGTAAAGAGACCCAGTACTTC	CASSFRKETQYF
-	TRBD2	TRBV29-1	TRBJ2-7	TGCAGCGTTGAGGGTCGGGAGGGTTCCTACGAGCAGTACTTC	CSVEGREGSYEQYF
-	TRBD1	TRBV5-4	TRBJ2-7	TGTGCCAGCAGCGCTCCGGGACAGTCCTACGAGCAGTACTTC	CASSAPGQSYEQYF